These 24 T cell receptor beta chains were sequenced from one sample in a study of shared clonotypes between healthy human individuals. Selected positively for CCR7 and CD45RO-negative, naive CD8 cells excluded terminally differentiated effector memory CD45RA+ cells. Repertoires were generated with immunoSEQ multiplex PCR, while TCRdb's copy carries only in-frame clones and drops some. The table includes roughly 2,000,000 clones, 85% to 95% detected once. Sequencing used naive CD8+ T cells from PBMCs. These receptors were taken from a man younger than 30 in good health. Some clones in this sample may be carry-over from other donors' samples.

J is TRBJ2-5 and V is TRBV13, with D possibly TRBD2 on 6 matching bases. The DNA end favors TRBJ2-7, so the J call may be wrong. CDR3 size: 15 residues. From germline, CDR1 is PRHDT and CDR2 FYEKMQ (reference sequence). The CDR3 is CASSLGRREAYEQYF. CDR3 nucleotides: TGTGCCAGCAGCTTAGGGCGCAGGGAGGCCTACGAGCAGTACTTC.

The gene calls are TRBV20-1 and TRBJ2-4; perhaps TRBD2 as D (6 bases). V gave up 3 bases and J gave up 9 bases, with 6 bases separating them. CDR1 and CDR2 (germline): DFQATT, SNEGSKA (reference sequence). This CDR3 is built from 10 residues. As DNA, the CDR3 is TGCAGTGCTAGGGGGGGCATTCAGTACTTC. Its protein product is CSARGGIQYF.

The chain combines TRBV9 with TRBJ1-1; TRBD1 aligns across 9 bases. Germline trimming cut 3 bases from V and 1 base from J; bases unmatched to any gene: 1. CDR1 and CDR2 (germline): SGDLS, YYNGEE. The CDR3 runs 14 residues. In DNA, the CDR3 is TGTGCCAGCAGCGGGACAGGGGAGAACACTGAAGCTTTCTTT. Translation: CASSGTGENTEAFF.

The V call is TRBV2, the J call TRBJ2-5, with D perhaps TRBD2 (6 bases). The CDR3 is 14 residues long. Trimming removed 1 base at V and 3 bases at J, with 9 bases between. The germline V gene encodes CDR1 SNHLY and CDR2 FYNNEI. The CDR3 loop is CASSEGLEEETQYF. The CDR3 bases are TGTGCCAGCAGTGAAGGACTAGAAGAAGAGACCCAGTACTTC.

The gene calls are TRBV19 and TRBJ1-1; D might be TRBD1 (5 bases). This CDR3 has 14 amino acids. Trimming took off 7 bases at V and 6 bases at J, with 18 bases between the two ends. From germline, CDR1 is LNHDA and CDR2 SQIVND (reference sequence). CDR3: CASKPPGLVAEAFF. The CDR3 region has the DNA TGTGCCAGTAAACCCCCGGGACTTGTCGCTGAAGCTTTCTTT.

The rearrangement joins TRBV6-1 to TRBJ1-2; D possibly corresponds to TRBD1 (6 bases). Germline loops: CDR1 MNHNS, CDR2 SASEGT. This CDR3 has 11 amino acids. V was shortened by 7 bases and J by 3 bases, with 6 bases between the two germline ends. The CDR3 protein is CASTGDYGYTF. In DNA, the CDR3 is TGTGCCAGCACAGGGGACTATGGCTACACCTTC.

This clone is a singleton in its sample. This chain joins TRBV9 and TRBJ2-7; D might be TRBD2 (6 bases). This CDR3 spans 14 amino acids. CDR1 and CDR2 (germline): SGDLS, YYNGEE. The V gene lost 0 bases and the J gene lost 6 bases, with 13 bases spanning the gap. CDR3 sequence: CASSVGPGVGEQYF. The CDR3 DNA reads TGTGCCAGCAGCGTAGGGCCGGGGGTAGGCGAGCAGTACTTC.

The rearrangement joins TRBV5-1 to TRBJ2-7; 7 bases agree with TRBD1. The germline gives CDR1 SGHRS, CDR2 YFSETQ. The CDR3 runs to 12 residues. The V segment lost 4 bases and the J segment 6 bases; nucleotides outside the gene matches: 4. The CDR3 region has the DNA TGCGCCAGCAGCCCCCAGGGGGTCGAGCAGTACTTC. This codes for CASSPQGVEQYF.

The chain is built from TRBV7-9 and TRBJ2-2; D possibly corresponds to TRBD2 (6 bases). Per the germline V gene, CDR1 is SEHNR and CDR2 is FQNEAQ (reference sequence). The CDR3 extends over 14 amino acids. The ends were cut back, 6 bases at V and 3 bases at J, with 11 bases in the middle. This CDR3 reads CASRPGEDTGELFF. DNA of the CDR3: TGTGCCAGCAGGCCCGGGGAGGACACCGGGGAGCTGTTTTTT.

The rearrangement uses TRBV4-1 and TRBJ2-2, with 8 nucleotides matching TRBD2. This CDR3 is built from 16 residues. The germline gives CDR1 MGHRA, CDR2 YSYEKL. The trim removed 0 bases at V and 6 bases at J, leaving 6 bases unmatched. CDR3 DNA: TGCGCCAGCAGCCAAGACCGGGCGGGAGGTGCCGGGGAGCTGTTTTTT. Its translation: CASSQDRAGGAGELFF.

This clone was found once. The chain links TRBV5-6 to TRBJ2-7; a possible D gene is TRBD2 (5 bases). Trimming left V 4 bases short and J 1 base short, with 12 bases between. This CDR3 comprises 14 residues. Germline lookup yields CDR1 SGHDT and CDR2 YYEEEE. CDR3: CASSPEGASYEQYF. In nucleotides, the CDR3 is TGTGCCAGCAGCCCAGAGGGCGCTTCCTACGAGCAGTACTTC.

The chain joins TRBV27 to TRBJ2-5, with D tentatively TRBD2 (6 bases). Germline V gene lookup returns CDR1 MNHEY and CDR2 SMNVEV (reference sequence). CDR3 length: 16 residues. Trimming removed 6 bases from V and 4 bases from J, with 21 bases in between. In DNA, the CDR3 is TGTGCCAGCAGCCGTAGGGGACTTCCACTCCCAGAGACCCAGTACTTC. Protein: CASSRRGLPLPETQYF.

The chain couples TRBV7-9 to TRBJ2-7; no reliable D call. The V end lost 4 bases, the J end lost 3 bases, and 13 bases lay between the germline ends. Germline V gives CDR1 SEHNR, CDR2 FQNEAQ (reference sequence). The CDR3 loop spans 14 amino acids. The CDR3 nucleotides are TGTGCCAGCAGCTCCTCGACTGATTTCTACGAGCAGTACTTC. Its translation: CASSSSTDFYEQYF. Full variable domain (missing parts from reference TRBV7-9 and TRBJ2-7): DTGVSQNPRHKITKRGQNVTFRCDPISEHNRLYWYRQTLGQGPEFLTYFQNEAQLEKSRLLSDRFSAERPKGSFSTLEIQRTEQGDSAMYLCASSSSTDFYEQYFGPGTRLTVT.

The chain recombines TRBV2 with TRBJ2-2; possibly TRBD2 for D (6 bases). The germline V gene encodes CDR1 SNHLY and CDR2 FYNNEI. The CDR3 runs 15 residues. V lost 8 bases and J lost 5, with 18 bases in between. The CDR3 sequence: CASRGVGGITGELFF. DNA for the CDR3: TGTGCCAGCCGGGGAGTCGGGGGAATAACCGGGGAGCTGTTTTTT.

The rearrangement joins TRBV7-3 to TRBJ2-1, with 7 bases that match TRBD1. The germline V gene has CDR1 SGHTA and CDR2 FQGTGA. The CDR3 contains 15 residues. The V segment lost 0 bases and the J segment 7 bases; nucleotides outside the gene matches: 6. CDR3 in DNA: TGTGCCAGCAGCTTAACAGGGGGCGCTTGGAATGAGCAGTTCTTC. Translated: CASSLTGGAWNEQFF.

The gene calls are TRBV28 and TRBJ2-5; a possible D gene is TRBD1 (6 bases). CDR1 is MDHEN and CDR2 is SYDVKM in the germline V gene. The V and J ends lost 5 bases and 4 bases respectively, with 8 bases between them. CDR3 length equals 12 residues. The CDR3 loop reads CASSRTAETQYF. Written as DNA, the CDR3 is TGTGCCAGCAGTCGGACAGCAGAGACCCAGTACTTC.

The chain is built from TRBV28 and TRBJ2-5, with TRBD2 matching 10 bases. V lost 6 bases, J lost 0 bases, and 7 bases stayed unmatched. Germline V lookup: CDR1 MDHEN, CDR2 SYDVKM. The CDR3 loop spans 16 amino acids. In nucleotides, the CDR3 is TGTGCCAGCAGCTCCGGACTAGCGGTGTACCAAGAGACCCAGTACTTC. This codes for CASSSGLAVYQETQYF.

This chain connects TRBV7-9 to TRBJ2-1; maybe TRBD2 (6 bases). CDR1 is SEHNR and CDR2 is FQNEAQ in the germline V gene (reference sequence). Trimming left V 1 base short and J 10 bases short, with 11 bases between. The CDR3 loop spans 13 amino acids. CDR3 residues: CASSLGRESEQFF. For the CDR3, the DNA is TGTGCCAGCAGCTTAGGGAGGGAATCGGAGCAGTTCTTC.

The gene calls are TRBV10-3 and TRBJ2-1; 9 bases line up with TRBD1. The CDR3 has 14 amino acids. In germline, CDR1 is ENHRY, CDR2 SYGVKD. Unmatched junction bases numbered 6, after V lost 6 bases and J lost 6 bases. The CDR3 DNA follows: TGTGCCATCAGACAGGGGGCAAGCCCCAATGAGCAGTTCTTC. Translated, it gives CAIRQGASPNEQFF.

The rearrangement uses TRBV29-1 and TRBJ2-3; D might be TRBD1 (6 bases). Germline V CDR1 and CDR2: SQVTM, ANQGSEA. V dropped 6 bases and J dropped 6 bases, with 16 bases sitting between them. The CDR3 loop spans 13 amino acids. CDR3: CSVQGIATDTQYF. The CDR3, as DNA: TGCAGCGTCCAGGGGATCGCAACTGATACGCAGTATTTT.

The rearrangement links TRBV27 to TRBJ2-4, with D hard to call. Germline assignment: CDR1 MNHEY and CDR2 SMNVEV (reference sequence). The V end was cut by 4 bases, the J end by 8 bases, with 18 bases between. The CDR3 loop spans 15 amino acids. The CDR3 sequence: CASSWRLDGLYIQYF. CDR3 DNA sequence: TGTGCCAGCAGTTGGAGACTGGACGGTCTGTACATTCAGTACTTC.

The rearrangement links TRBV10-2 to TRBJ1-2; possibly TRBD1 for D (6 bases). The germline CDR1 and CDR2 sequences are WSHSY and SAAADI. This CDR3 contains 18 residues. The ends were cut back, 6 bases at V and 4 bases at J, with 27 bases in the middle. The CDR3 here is CASSPPGTLRSGGYGYTF. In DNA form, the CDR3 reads TGCGCCAGCAGCCCTCCCGGGACACTGCGCAGTGGAGGCTATGGCTACACCTTC.

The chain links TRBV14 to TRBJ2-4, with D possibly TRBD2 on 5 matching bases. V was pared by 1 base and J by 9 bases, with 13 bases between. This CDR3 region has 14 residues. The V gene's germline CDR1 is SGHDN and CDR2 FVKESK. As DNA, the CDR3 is TGTGCCAGCAGCCAAGGCGCGCTAGCAAGCATTCAGTACTTC. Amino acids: CASSQGALASIQYF.

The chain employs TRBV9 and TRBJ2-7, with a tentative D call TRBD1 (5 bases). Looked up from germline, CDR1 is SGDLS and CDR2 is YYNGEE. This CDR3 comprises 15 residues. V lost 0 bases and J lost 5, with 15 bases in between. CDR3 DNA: TGTGCCAGCAGCGTAGGTGGTTCGGAGACAGACGAGCAGTACTTC. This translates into CASSVGGSETDEQYF.